This TCR beta chain was captured by sequencing in a study of control samples from healthy donors and cancer patients. Some clones are missing from TCRdb's copy, which holds only in-frame ones; the method was immunoSEQ multiplex PCR. The sample carries under 130,000 clones, about 83% recorded once. Germline V gene sequence: CDR1 SNHLY, CDR2 FYNNEI. This CDR3 comprises 14 residues. With 6 bases removed from V and 0 bases from J, the gap between germline ends came to 9 bases. The chain uses TRBV2 and TRBJ1-5; D gene uncertain. The sample was blood. The clonotype originates from a woman between 45 and 65 years old in good health. Here the CDR3 DNA reads TGTGCCAGCAGGCGCGACACTAGCAATCAGCCCCAGCATTTT. Translation gives CASRRDTSNQPQHF.